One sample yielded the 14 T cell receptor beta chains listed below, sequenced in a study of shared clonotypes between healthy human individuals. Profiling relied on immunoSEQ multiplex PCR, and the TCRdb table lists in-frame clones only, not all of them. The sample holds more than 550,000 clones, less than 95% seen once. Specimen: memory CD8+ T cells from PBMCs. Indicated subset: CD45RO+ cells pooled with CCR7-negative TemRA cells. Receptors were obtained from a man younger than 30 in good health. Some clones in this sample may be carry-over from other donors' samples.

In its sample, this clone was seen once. CDR3 loop: CASSPNRGASTDTQYF. CDR3 DNA: TGTGCCAGCTCACCCAACAGGGGAGCTAGCACAGATACGCAGTATTTT. The chain joins TRBV18 to TRBJ2-3; 7 nucleotides align to TRBD1. J lost 0 bases, V lost 3 bases, and 6 bases had no gene match. The CDR3 has 16 amino acids. Germline loops: CDR1 KGHSH, CDR2 LQKENI.

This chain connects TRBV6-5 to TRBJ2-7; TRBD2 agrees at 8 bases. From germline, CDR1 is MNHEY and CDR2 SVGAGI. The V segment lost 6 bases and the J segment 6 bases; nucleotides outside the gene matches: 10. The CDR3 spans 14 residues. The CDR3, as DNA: TGTGCCAGCAGCCCCGGGGGGGAAGGGATCGAGCAGTACTTC. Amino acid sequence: CASSPGGEGIEQYF.

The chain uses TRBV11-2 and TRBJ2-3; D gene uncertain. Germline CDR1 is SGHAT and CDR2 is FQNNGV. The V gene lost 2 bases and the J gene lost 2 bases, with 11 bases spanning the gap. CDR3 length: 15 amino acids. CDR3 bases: TGTGCCAGCAGCTTATTTAGAACGGTCACAGATACGCAGTATTTT. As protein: CASSLFRTVTDTQYF.

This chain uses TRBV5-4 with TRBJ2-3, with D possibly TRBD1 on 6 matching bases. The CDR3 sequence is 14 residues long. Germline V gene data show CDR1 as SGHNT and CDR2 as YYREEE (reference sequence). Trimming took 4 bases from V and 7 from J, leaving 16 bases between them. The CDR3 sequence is CASSIRGDVYTQYF. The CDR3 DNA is TGTGCCAGCAGCATCAGGGGCGATGTTTATACGCAGTATTTT.

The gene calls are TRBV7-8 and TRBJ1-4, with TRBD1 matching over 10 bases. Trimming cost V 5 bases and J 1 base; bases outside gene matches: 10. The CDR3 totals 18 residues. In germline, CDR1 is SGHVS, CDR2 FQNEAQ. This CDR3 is CASSLWPGTGETNEKLFF. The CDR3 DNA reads TGTGCCAGCAGCCTATGGCCCGGGACAGGGGAAACTAATGAAAAACTGTTTTTT.

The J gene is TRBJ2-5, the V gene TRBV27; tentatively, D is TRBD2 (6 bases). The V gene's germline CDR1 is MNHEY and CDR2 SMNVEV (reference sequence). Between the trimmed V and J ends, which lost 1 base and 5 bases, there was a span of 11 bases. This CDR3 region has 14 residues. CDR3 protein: CASSLFPAGETQYF. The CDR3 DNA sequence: TGTGCCAGCAGTTTATTCCCAGCGGGCGAGACCCAGTACTTC.

The CDR3 sequence is CASSVVGRADNEQFF. The CDR3 region has the DNA TGTGCCAGCAGCGTAGTTGGGCGGGCTGACAATGAGCAGTTCTTC. V is TRBV9 and J is TRBJ2-1, with D maybe TRBD2 (5 bases). From germline, CDR1 is SGDLS and CDR2 YYNGEE. There are 15 residues in the CDR3. V was cut by 0 bases and J by 5 bases, with 12 bases left in between.

The chain's CDR3 is CASSLSNYEQYF. The CDR3 region has the DNA TGTGCCAGCAGTTTGTCCAACTACGAGCAGTACTTC. The chain recombines TRBV28 with TRBJ2-7; D not resolved. V lost 3 bases to trimming and J lost 3 bases, with 6 bases between them. The CDR3 spans 12 residues. In germline, CDR1 is MDHEN, CDR2 SYDVKM.

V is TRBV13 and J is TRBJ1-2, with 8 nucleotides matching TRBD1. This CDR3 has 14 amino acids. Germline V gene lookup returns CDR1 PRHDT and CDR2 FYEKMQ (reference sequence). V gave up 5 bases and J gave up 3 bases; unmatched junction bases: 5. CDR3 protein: CASSPGQGHYGYTF. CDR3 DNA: TGTGCCAGCAGCCCAGGACAGGGTCACTATGGCTACACCTTC.

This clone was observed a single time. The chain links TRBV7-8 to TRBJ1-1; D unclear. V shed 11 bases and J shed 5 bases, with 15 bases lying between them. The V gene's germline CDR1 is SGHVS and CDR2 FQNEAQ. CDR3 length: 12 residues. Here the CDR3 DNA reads TGTGCCTCCGGGGAGGGATGGACTGAAGCTTTCTTT. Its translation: CASGEGWTEAFF.

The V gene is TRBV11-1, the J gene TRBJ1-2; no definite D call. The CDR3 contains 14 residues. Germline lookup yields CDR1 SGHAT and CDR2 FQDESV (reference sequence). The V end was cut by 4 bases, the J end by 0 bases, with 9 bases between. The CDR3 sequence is CASSYAGANYGYTF. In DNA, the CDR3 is TGTGCCAGCAGCTATGCAGGAGCTAACTATGGCTACACCTTC.

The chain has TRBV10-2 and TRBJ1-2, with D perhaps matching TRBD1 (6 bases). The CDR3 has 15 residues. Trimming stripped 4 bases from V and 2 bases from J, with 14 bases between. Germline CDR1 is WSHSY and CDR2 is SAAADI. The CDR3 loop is CASSAPVGANYGYTF. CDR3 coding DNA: TGCGCCAGCAGTGCGCCGGTGGGGGCGAACTATGGCTACACCTTC.

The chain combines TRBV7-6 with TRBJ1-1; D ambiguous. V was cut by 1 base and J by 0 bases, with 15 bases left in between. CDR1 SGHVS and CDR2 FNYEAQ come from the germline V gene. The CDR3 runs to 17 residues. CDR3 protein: CASSLEPAPGMNTEAFF. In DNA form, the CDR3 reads TGTGCCAGCAGCTTAGAACCCGCCCCCGGGATGAACACTGAAGCTTTCTTT.

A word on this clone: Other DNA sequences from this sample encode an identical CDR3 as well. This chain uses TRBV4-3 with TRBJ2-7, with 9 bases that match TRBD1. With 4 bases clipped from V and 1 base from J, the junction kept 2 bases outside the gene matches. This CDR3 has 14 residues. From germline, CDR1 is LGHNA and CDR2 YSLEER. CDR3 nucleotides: TGCGCCAGCAGCCCCGGGACAGGGTCCTACGAGCAGTACTTC. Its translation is CASSPGTGSYEQYF.